This TCR beta chain is from a study of tumor-infiltrating lymphocytes in primary liver carcinoma (dated by TCRdb to about 2017). General notes on the study: Between late 2015 and March 2016, a handful of patients in China with histopathologically diagnosed primary liver carcinoma had surgical resection. Hepatocellular carcinoma (four) or combined HCC and intrahepatic cholangiocarcinoma (one) was present in the five patients, who were three men and two women aged 30 to 69 years. Tumors of the five patients were stage T1-T3 N0M0 with maximum diameters of about 4.2 to 10 cm. Each sample produced about 3.5 to 8 million productive TCRbeta reads, and read depth showed no significant difference between tissue types. TCRbeta repertoire sequencing, expression microarrays and whole-exome sequencing were combined in the study across five regions of each liver tumor, with adjacent normal tissue and blood also included. A total of roughly 35 specimens from 5 patients went through TCRbeta repertoire sequencing, namely 25 tumor regions, 5 adjacent noncancerous liver tissues and 5 peripheral blood samples. Repertoires from technical replicates were highly reproducible, with mean shared-clone rates roughly 0.87 and correlation coefficients above 0.98. General conclusions and limits of the study: The top 250 clones accounted for a significantly greater share of the repertoire in tumors than in blood (p = 0.039). Because sequencing covered only the TCR beta chain and unpaired alpha chains were not captured, true repertoire diversity is likely underestimated. Repertoire overlap was found to be higher between tumor regions (mean roughly 35%) than between tumor-adjacent (approximately 17%) or tumor-blood (around 14%) pairs, consistent with antigen-driven expansion. The study included only a few patients, and the authors note findings should be validated in a larger study. Bulk unsorted samples precluded comparing CD4+ and CD8+ T cell repertoires.

TRIzol reagent was used to extract blood RNA from unsorted whole blood, while the DNeasy Blood & Tissue kit provided the germline DNA. At the time of sampling, the patients were treatment-naive and had chronic HBV infection. Before surgery, four milliliters of peripheral blood were drawn into K2EDTA tubes. A constant-region primer and ProtoScript II reverse transcriptase were used to reverse-transcribe TCRbeta-specific cDNA from approximately 550 ng total RNA. Construction of the TCRbeta libraries relied on three nested rounds of multiplex PCR, following a slightly modified ARM-PCR procedure. Each of the first two PCR rounds ran for about 10 cycles and used multiplex TRBV1-TRBV30 forward primers together with a Cbeta reverse primer. A final 25-cycle PCR with Deep VentR polymerase added sample barcodes and Illumina adapters. Before sequencing, amplicons of 200-500 bp were gel-purified using a QIAquick gel extraction kit. An Illumina HiSeq 2500 was used to sequence the TCRbeta amplicons, generating 250-bp paired-end reads. On the authors' methods: Reads were quality-trimmed with Trimmomatic v0.33, and paired reads were merged with FLASH v1.2.11 to recover full CDR3 sequences. MiGEC v1.2.1b assigned V, D and J germline segments to the rearranged TCRbeta sequences. Clonotype statistics and Shannon-Wiener diversity indices were computed with VDJtools v1.0.0. To reduce sampling bias, subsequent analyses other than the diversity analysis used only the 250 most abundant clonotypes in each sample. The public reads were run again by TCRdb, first through fastp at Q25 and then through MiXCR, and only productive beta chains were kept. Records with the same CDR3 protein are collapsed into one entry carrying the most frequent genes and DNA. Clone size and V and J calls follow TCRdb, not the original study. This sample is represented by 190,000 or so distinct CDR3 sequences; 65% of them were singletons. The ten largest clones represent 6% to 8.5% of the sample.

This clonotype has ten or more counts. The target of this receptor is not known. Base qualities are not at hand, and no much larger clone is one base apart. From the cysteine up to the phenylalanine, the CDR3 has a length of 13 residues. Kept here is only the CDR3 DNA, which spans 39 bases and is read in frame from base 1. The germline ends are 7 bases apart after V is trimmed by 4 bases and J by 1 base. Sequences ENHRY (CDR1) and SYGVKD (CDR2) are obtained from the germline V gene. The rearrangement joined TRBV10-3 to TRBJ1-1; no D gene call is confident. This TCR was sampled from a woman aged 55-75 years with primary liver carcinoma and hepatitis B virus infection. The sequencing input was peripheral blood. The nucleotide sequence reads as follows: TGTGCCATCAGTGCAGTAGAGAACACTGAAGCTTTCTTT. This sequence encodes CAISAVENTEAFF.